Given below is one T cell receptor beta chain in context. The record originates from a study of T cell responses to AZD1222 COVID-19 vaccine. CDR1 and CDR2 (germline): SNHLY, FYNNEI. The CDR3 is 11 residues long. Data came from immunoSEQ multiplex PCR; TCRdb stores just in-frame clones and leaves some out. Among about 90,000 clones listed, around nine tenths were seen once. This TCR derives from an adult who received the AZD1222 COVID-19 vaccine. The sample consisted of peripheral blood, taken 28 days after the second AZD1222 dose. The chain links TRBV2 to TRBJ2-1; 7 bases align to TRBD1. The CDR3 DNA follows: TGTGCGGGACAGAGAAACAATGAGCAGTTCTTC. Its protein is CAGQRNNEQFF.